The 26 T cell receptor beta chains below come from one sample, sequenced in a study of blood T cell repertoires in COVID-19. Assay: immunoSEQ multiplex PCR; the TCRdb copy retains only in-frame clones and omits some. This sample has over 300,000 clones, with around 89% found just once. The sequenced material came from peripheral blood. The receptors were gathered from a man aged 18 to 29 with active or convalescent COVID-19.

This chain uses TRBV27 with TRBJ2-2, with 7 bases fitting TRBD2. Unmatched junction bases numbered 12, after V lost 5 bases and J lost 3 bases. The V gene's germline CDR1 is MNHEY and CDR2 SMNVEV (reference sequence). The CDR3 covers 17 residues. This CDR3 is CASSDLNVAGDTGELFF. Written as DNA, the CDR3 is TGTGCCAGCAGTGATCTTAATGTAGCGGGTGACACCGGGGAGCTGTTTTTT.

The chain combines TRBV18 with TRBJ1-2; D not certain. The CDR3 contains 13 residues. Germline CDR1 and CDR2: KGHSH and LQKENI. V was clipped by 4 bases and J by 2 bases, with 8 bases between them. CDR3 region: CASSLPGNYGYTF. CDR3 DNA sequence: TGTGCCAGCTCACTCCCGGGGAACTATGGCTACACCTTC.

The V gene is TRBV5-6, the J gene TRBJ1-1; 8 positions match TRBD1. Per the germline V gene, CDR1 is SGHDT and CDR2 is YYEEEE. The J segment lost 3 bases and the V segment lost 3 bases, leaving 7 bases of the junction unmatched. The CDR3 has 15 residues. The CDR3 coding sequence is TGTGCCAGCAGCTCCTTCAGGGGGCCCTACACTGAAGCTTTCTTT. It specifies CASSSFRGPYTEAFF.

This clone has just one count. This rearrangement joins TRBV27 to TRBJ1-5; 7 bases are a match to TRBD1. The V and J ends lost 7 bases and 3 bases, in that order; junction bases with no gene match: 12. The CDR3 is 16 residues long. From germline, CDR1 is MNHEY and CDR2 SMNVEV (reference sequence). The CDR3 here is CASMGPGRGNNQPQHF. The CDR3, as DNA: TGTGCCAGCATGGGCCCGGGCAGGGGGAACAATCAGCCCCAGCATTTT.

This clone appeared once. This rearrangement joins TRBV4-2 to TRBJ2-3, with 9 bases lining up with TRBD2. The trim removed 0 bases at V and 7 bases at J, leaving 8 bases unmatched. The CDR3 length is 16 residues. Germline V gives CDR1 LGHNA, CDR2 YNFKEQ. CDR3 region: CASSQDLRGGLNTQYF. DNA for the CDR3: TGTGCCAGCAGCCAAGATTTGCGGGGGGGGCTGAATACGCAGTATTTT.

This chain joins TRBV9 and TRBJ2-7; a weak D match, TRBD1 (6 bases). V lost 2 bases and J 4 bases, leaving 16 bases between the germline ends. The germline gives CDR1 SGDLS, CDR2 YYNGEE. The CDR3 is made up of 15 amino acids. CDR3 nucleotide sequence: TGTGCCAGCAGCGTTCGGCCGGGACAATCGTACGAGCAGTACTTC. It translates to CASSVRPGQSYEQYF.

The gene calls are TRBV10-2 and TRBJ1-4, with a possible D match to TRBD1 (5 bases). Looked up from germline, CDR1 is WSHSY and CDR2 is SAAADI. V shed 8 bases and J shed 5 bases, with 12 bases lying between them. The CDR3 extends over 13 amino acids. CDR3 sequence: CASRLGGNEKLFF. The CDR3 DNA reads TGCGCCAGCCGTCTGGGGGGGAATGAAAAACTGTTTTTT.

This clone was observed a single time. The chain joins TRBV4-2 to TRBJ1-5; tentative D call: TRBD1 (5 bases). Germline V gives CDR1 LGHNA, CDR2 YNFKEQ. This CDR3 has 18 amino acids. Trimming stripped 0 bases from V and 10 bases from J, with 25 bases between. Written as DNA, the CDR3 is TGTGCCAGCAGCCAAGATTGGGGGGTACGGGCAGGGATTTTTCCCCAGCATTTT. Protein sequence: CASSQDWGVRAGIFPQHF.

CDR3 amino acids: CASSPPRDRGLNEQYF. The DNA for the CDR3 is TGTGCCAGCTCACCACCCCGGGACAGGGGGCTAAACGAGCAGTACTTC. This chain uses TRBV18 with TRBJ2-7; 12 bases line up with TRBD1. Germline CDR1 and CDR2: KGHSH and LQKENI. V trimming: 0 bases; J trimming: 5 bases; junction bases outside the gene matches: 5. The CDR3 totals 16 residues.

The chain has TRBV9 and TRBJ2-5; the match to TRBD1 covers 7 bases. The V and J ends lost 0 bases and 5 bases, in that order; junction bases with no gene match: 13. Germline values: CDR1 SGDLS, CDR2 YYNGEE. The CDR3 is 17 amino acids. DNA of the CDR3: TGTGCCAGCAGCGTAGGAAGGGGGCGTTCAGCTCAGGAGACCCAGTACTTC. This sequence encodes CASSVGRGRSAQETQYF.

The rearrangement joins TRBV11-3 to TRBJ2-3; D possibly corresponds to TRBD2 (6 bases). Deletions cut 1 base from V and 0 bases from J, with 17 bases between. This CDR3 is built from 18 residues. Germline V gene sequence: CDR1 SGHNT, CDR2 YENEEA. This CDR3 reads CASSLVRGSGRSTDTQYF. In nucleotides, the CDR3 is TGTGCCAGCAGCTTAGTTCGGGGTAGCGGACGAAGCACAGATACGCAGTATTTT.

V and J are TRBV24-1 and TRBJ2-1; the D gene is possibly TRBD1 (5 bases). V gave up 7 bases and J gave up 4 bases, with 13 bases separating them. CDR1 is KGHDR and CDR2 is SFDVKD in the germline V gene. The CDR3 spans 14 residues. Here the CDR3 reads CATSTGEPYNEQFF. The CDR3 DNA reads as TGTGCCACCAGCACAGGAGAACCTTACAATGAGCAGTTCTTC.

The rearrangement links TRBV4-3 to TRBJ2-1; D is undetermined. This CDR3 comprises 13 residues. Germline-derived CDR1 and CDR2 are LGHNA and YSLEER. V lost 0 bases and J lost 8, with 8 bases in between. CDR3 amino acids: CASSQDTRYEQFF. CDR3 DNA: TGCGCCAGCAGCCAAGATACCCGGTATGAGCAGTTCTTC.

The chain links TRBV29-1 to TRBJ2-1; D remains unclear. Trimming took 2 bases from V and 7 from J, leaving 6 bases between them. The CDR3 is 11 residues long. CDR1 and CDR2 from the germline V gene are SQVTM and ANQGSEA. In DNA form, the CDR3 reads TGCAGCGTTGAACCGGGTAATGAGCAGTTCTTC. Translation: CSVEPGNEQFF.

V is TRBV5-6 and J is TRBJ2-5; TRBD1 is a possible D gene (6 bases). Germline assignment: CDR1 SGHDT and CDR2 YYEEEE. V gave up 4 bases and J gave up 3 bases, with 19 bases separating them. The CDR3 has 16 residues. As DNA, the CDR3 is TGTGCCAGCAGCGTTTACGGACAGTCAGCCGAAGAGACCCAGTACTTC. It translates to CASSVYGQSAEETQYF.

The gene calls are TRBV6-6 and TRBJ2-5; 11 positions match TRBD1. The germline gives CDR1 MNHNY, CDR2 SVGAGI (reference sequence). There are 16 residues in the CDR3. V trimming: 3 bases; J trimming: 4 bases; junction bases outside the gene matches: 7. CDR3 in amino acids: CASSYLGQGAGETQYF. CDR3 DNA: TGTGCCAGCAGTTATCTCGGACAGGGGGCAGGAGAGACCCAGTACTTC.

This clone was detected only once. The rearrangement joins TRBV6-2 or TRBV6-3 to TRBJ1-6; no reliable D call. Between the trimmed V and J ends, which lost 5 bases and 0 bases, there was a span of 17 bases. Germline-derived CDR1 and CDR2 are MNHEY and SVGEGT. This CDR3 has 18 residues. This CDR3 is CASSASVAKSSYNSPLHF. The CDR3 nucleotides are TGTGCCAGCAGTGCCTCCGTCGCCAAGAGCTCCTATAATTCACCCCTCCACTTT.

The V call is TRBV7-3, the J call TRBJ2-5; TRBD2 might be the D (6 bases). Germline V CDR1 and CDR2: SGHTA, FQGTGA. Trimming shortened V by 5 bases and J by 4 bases, and 23 bases separated the two germline ends. The CDR3 length is 17 residues. Written as DNA, the CDR3 is TGTGCCAGCAGCGAATCGGACTATTATCGAGTTATAGAGACCCAGTACTTC. Its translation: CASSESDYYRVIETQYF.

The chain combines TRBV28 with TRBJ1-2, with 9 bases fitting TRBD1. V trimming: 4 bases; J trimming: 2 bases; junction bases outside the gene matches: 2. Germline V gene data show CDR1 as MDHEN and CDR2 as SYDVKM. CDR3 length: 14 residues. CDR3 sequence: CASSYGTGNYGYTF. The CDR3 DNA reads TGTGCCAGCAGTTACGGGACAGGGAACTATGGCTACACCTTC.

The chain employs TRBV6-5 and TRBJ1-5; 7 bases are shared with TRBD1. The junction had 7 bases not matched to a gene; V was cut back by 6 bases and J by 5 bases. The CDR3 loop spans 14 amino acids. CDR1 MNHEY and CDR2 SVGAGI come from the germline V gene. CDR3 coding DNA: TGTGCCAGCAGCGGACAGGAGGTGGATCAGCCCCAGCATTTT. Protein product: CASSGQEVDQPQHF.

The CDR3, as DNA: TGTGCCAGCAGCTTGGGGGGGGGAAACTACGAGCAGTACTTC. Protein sequence: CASSLGGGNYEQYF. The chain couples TRBV11-2 to TRBJ2-7, with 7 bases that match TRBD2. This CDR3 comprises 14 residues. The ends lost 3 bases at V and 3 bases at J; junction bases unmatched: 5. Germline V gene sequence: CDR1 SGHAT, CDR2 FQNNGV.

This clone was seen a single time. The chain carries TRBV5-6 and TRBJ2-2, with 7 bases identical to TRBD1. With V trimmed by 5 bases and J by 7 bases, 8 bases remained unmatched. This CDR3 region has 14 residues. Germline loops: CDR1 SGHDT, CDR2 YYEEEE. The CDR3 bases are TGTGCCAGCAGTTCAACAGGGGTGGGCGGGGAGCTGTTTTTT. It yields the protein CASSSTGVGGELFF.

V is TRBV7-2 and J is TRBJ2-7, with TRBD1 matching over 12 bases. CDR3 length: 16 amino acids. Looked up from germline, CDR1 is SGHTA and CDR2 is FQGNSA. V was clipped by 0 bases and J by 6 bases; unmatched bases: 6. The CDR3 is CASSLAQGQGAVEQYF. In nucleotides, the CDR3 is TGTGCCAGCAGCTTAGCGCAGGGACAGGGGGCAGTCGAGCAGTACTTC.

The rearrangement links TRBV4-1 to TRBJ1-5; D is unresolved. V was trimmed by 4 bases and J by 1 base, leaving 11 bases between them. CDR1 and CDR2 (germline): MGHRA, YSYEKL. The CDR3 length is 15 residues. The DNA of the CDR3 is TGCGCCAGCAGCCTCGAGGGAGTCAGCAATCAGCCCCAGCATTTT. Translating it yields CASSLEGVSNQPQHF.

The chain employs TRBV24-1 and TRBJ1-1; D ambiguous. Germline lookup yields CDR1 KGHDR and CDR2 SFDVKD. V lost 9 bases and J lost 7, with 14 bases in between. The CDR3 loop spans 12 amino acids. The CDR3 region is CATLSRSLEAFF. For the CDR3, the DNA is TGTGCCACCCTTTCACGGAGTCTTGAAGCTTTCTTT.

In its sample, this clone was seen once. This sequence joins TRBV4-2 and TRBJ1-2; 7 bases agree with TRBD1. Germline assignment: CDR1 LGHNA and CDR2 YNFKEQ. The CDR3 has 16 residues. J lost 2 bases, V lost 1 base, and 7 bases had no gene match. This CDR3 is CASSQASLTGNYGYTF. The CDR3 DNA reads TGTGCCAGCAGCCAAGCTAGCCTGACAGGGAACTATGGCTACACCTTC.